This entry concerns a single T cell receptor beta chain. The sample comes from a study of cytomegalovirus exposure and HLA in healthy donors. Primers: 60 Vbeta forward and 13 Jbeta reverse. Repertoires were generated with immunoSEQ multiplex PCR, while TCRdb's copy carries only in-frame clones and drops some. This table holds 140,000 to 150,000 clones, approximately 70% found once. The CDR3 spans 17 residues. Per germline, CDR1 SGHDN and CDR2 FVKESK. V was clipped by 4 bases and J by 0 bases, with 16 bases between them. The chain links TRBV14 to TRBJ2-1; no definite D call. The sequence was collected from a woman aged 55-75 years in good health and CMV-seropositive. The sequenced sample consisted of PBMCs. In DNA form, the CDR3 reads TGTGCCAGCAGCCCTCGGCAGCCCCGGAGCTCCTACAATGAGCAGTTCTTC. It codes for CASSPRQPRSSYNEQFF.